These 22 T cell receptor beta chains originate from one sample sequenced in a study of blood T cell repertoires in COVID-19. Measured with immunoSEQ multiplex PCR; TCRdb has only the in-frame clones, and not every one. Among about 300,000 clones, about nine tenths were seen once, and the ten largest hold less than 2.5%. Sample: peripheral blood. The receptors derive from a man aged 18 to 29 with active or convalescent COVID-19.

V usage is TRBV5-4 and J usage is TRBJ2-1; D perhaps matches TRBD2 (5 bases). The V gene lost 4 bases and the J gene lost 1 base, with 15 bases spanning the gap. Germline-derived CDR1 and CDR2 are SGHNT and YYREEE (reference sequence). The CDR3 sequence is 16 residues long. The CDR3: CASSPLSGISYNEQFF. In DNA form, the CDR3 reads TGTGCCAGCAGCCCCTTGTCGGGAATTTCCTACAATGAGCAGTTCTTC.

This rearrangement joins TRBV7-9 to TRBJ1-4; D gene uncertain. Germline V CDR1 and CDR2: SEHNR, FQNEAQ (reference sequence). The CDR3 length is 10 residues. Deletions cut 5 bases from V and 8 bases from J, with 3 bases between. The DNA of the CDR3 is TGTGCCAGCAGCCCGGAAAAACTGTTTTTT. Translating gives CASSPEKLFF.

The chain uses TRBV19 and TRBJ2-2; no definite D call. Trimming cost V 7 bases and J 0 bases, with 12 bases left between them. CDR1 LNHDA and CDR2 SQIVND come from the germline V gene (reference sequence). The CDR3 runs to 15 residues. In DNA form, the CDR3 reads TGTGCCAGTATCGGCCGAGGAACGAACACCGGGGAGCTGTTTTTT. Protein: CASIGRGTNTGELFF.

Only one count was recorded for this clone. This chain uses TRBV12-5 with TRBJ2-3; D gene uncertain. V dropped 7 bases and J dropped 5 bases, with 13 bases sitting between them. This CDR3 contains 13 residues. In germline, CDR1 is LGHNT, CDR2 FRNRAP. CDR3 nucleotides: TGTGCTAGTGAACCTCCGACTCGAGATACGCAGTATTTT. It is translated as CASEPPTRDTQYF.

The chain carries TRBV2 and TRBJ2-7; TRBD1 matches at 7 bases. CDR3 length: 12 residues. V shed 8 bases and J 4 bases; nucleotides not matched to a gene: 5. Germline V gene lookup returns CDR1 SNHLY and CDR2 FYNNEI. The DNA for the CDR3 is TGTGCCAGCGTCGGGACAGATTACGAGCAGTACTTC. It yields the protein CASVGTDYEQYF.

The chain links TRBV6-2 or TRBV6-3 to TRBJ1-4, with D maybe TRBD1 (6 bases). V was shortened by 6 bases and J by 7 bases, with 15 bases between the two germline ends. This CDR3 has 14 amino acids. Germline V gene lookup returns CDR1 MNHEY and CDR2 SVGEGT. The DNA for the CDR3 is TGTGCCAGCAGCCAAGGACAGTTCGGTGAAAAACTGTTTTTT. Translated: CASSQGQFGEKLFF.

This clone was detected once. The rearrangement uses TRBV29-1 and TRBJ1-2; weak D call: TRBD1 (5 bases). The CDR3 has 15 residues. Trimming pared 0 bases from V and 2 bases from J, leaving 13 bases between. Germline V gene data show CDR1 as SQVTM and CDR2 as ANQGSEA. The CDR3 loop reads CSVEEGQGLNYGYTF. Written as DNA, the CDR3 is TGCAGCGTTGAAGAAGGGCAGGGACTAAACTATGGCTACACCTTC.

The chain links TRBV5-8 to TRBJ1-4; tentatively, D is TRBD1 (5 bases). The CDR3 is 14 amino acids. Deletions cut 0 bases from V and 4 bases from J, with 7 bases between. Per germline, CDR1 SGHTS and CDR2 YDEGEE. CDR3 amino acids: CASSLVRDNEKLFF. The CDR3 DNA sequence: TGTGCCAGCAGCTTGGTCAGGGATAATGAAAAACTGTTTTTT.

CDR3 sequence reads: CASSSQGLRTGELFF. The DNA for the CDR3 is TGTGCCAGCAGCTCCCAGGGCTTACGGACCGGGGAGCTGTTTTTT. The chain has TRBV7-9 and TRBJ2-2; TRBD1 might be the D (5 bases). The V end was cut by 4 bases, the J end by 5 bases, with 14 bases between. From germline, CDR1 is SEHNR and CDR2 FQNEAQ (reference sequence). The CDR3 runs 15 residues.

The V and J genes are TRBV25-1 and TRBJ2-5; D gene uncertain. The V gene's germline CDR1 is MGHDK and CDR2 SYGVNS. Trimming removed 6 bases from V and 5 bases from J, with 13 bases in between. The CDR3 sequence is 13 residues long. The CDR3 reads CASSAVLRETQYF. Written as DNA, the CDR3 is TGTGCCAGCAGCGCTGTTCTGCGGGAGACCCAGTACTTC.

The genes are TRBV12-3 or TRBV12-4 and TRBJ1-2, with a possible D match to TRBD1 (6 bases). Trimming took 1 base from V and 4 from J, leaving 7 bases between them. There are 13 residues in the CDR3. CDR3 loop: CASSLGQAYGYTF. CDR3 DNA: TGTGCCAGCAGTTTAGGACAGGCCTATGGCTACACCTTC.

This chain uses TRBV27 with TRBJ1-1, with 10 bases lining up with TRBD1. This CDR3 spans 15 amino acids. V lost 9 bases, J lost 3 bases, and 10 bases stayed unmatched. Germline V lookup: CDR1 MNHEY, CDR2 SMNVEV (reference sequence). The CDR3 nucleotides are TGTGCCAGTAACGACAGGGGGCTAGGGGACACTGAAGCTTTCTTT. Translation: CASNDRGLGDTEAFF.

The rearrangement uses TRBV28 and TRBJ2-1; possible D gene TRBD2, 6 bases. V shed 6 bases and J shed 7 bases, with 16 bases lying between them. Germline V gives CDR1 MDHEN, CDR2 SYDVKM. This CDR3 is 14 amino acids long. CDR3 nucleotides: TGTGCCAGCAGAGCGGGCCCAACGGTGAATGAGCAGTTCTTC. Encoded protein: CASRAGPTVNEQFF.

This chain links TRBV24-1 with TRBJ2-2; D not resolved. The germline CDR1 and CDR2 sequences are KGHDR and SFDVKD. The CDR3 covers 15 residues. V was pared by 3 bases and J by 5 bases, with 12 bases between. This CDR3 is CATSDGEIETGELFF. The CDR3 DNA follows: TGTGCCACCAGTGATGGTGAGATAGAAACCGGGGAGCTGTTTTTT.

This clone showed up just a few times. This chain connects TRBV7-2 to TRBJ2-5; D is ambiguous. This CDR3 comprises 14 residues. The V end was cut by 5 bases, the J end by 0 bases, with 10 bases between. Germline loops: CDR1 SGHTA, CDR2 FQGNSA. CDR3 coding DNA: TGTGCCAGCAGCAGGAGACCCAACCAAGAGACCCAGTACTTC. Translating it yields CASSRRPNQETQYF. Full variable domain (remainder filled in from reference TRBV7-2 and TRBJ2-5): GAGVSQSPSNKVTEKGKDVELRCDPISGHTALYWYRQSLGQGLEFLIYFQGNSAPDKSGLPSDRFSAERTGGSVSTLTIQRTQQEDSAVYLCASSRRPNQETQYFGPGTRLLVL.

This clone was counted only a few times. This chain uses TRBV5-6 with TRBJ1-6; 9 bases agree with TRBD1. CDR3 length equals 14 residues. Trimming took 4 bases from V and 10 from J; bases not matched to a gene: 6. Germline V gives CDR1 SGHDT, CDR2 YYEEEE. The CDR3 DNA reads TGTGCCAGCAGCCCGGGACAGGGTTGGTCACCCCTCCACTTT. Translated, it gives CASSPGQGWSPLHF.

The sample holds a few counts of this clone. The chain combines TRBV5-6 with TRBJ1-1; possibly TRBD1 for D (5 bases). The CDR3 contains 15 residues. The germline V gene has CDR1 SGHDT and CDR2 YYEEEE. V lost 0 bases, J lost 1 base, and 10 bases lay in between. CDR3 residues: CASSLGDRQNTEAFF. The CDR3 region has the DNA TGTGCCAGCAGCTTGGGAGACAGACAGAACACTGAAGCTTTCTTT.

This sequence joins TRBV6-5 and TRBJ2-2; maybe TRBD2 (5 bases). This CDR3 has 15 residues. Trimming removed 6 bases at V and 3 bases at J, with 14 bases between. Germline V gene lookup returns CDR1 MNHEY and CDR2 SVGAGI. CDR3 amino acids: CASRAPGSDTGELFF. The CDR3 region has the DNA TGTGCCAGCAGGGCCCCGGGGTCGGACACCGGGGAGCTGTTTTTT.

The chain carries TRBV19 and TRBJ2-7; 7 positions agree with TRBD2. Germline V gene sequence: CDR1 LNHDA, CDR2 SQIVND (reference sequence). The CDR3 length is 13 residues. J lost 3 bases, V lost 4 bases, and 3 bases had no gene match. DNA of the CDR3: TGTGCCAGTAGTACCGGGACTAACTACGAGCAGTACTTC. Its translation is CASSTGTNYEQYF.

The chain carries TRBV25-1 and TRBJ2-1; D ambiguous. The CDR3 extends over 14 amino acids. Deletions cut 6 bases from V and 4 bases from J, with 13 bases between. From germline, CDR1 is MGHDK and CDR2 SYGVNS. The CDR3: CASRGVEPYNEQFF. CDR3 DNA: TGTGCCAGCAGGGGCGTAGAACCGTACAATGAGCAGTTCTTC.

This chain uses TRBV7-9 with TRBJ1-3; tentatively, D is TRBD1 (6 bases). Germline V lookup: CDR1 SEHNR, CDR2 FQNEAQ (reference sequence). Deletions cut 0 bases from V and 1 base from J, with 10 bases between. This CDR3 contains 16 residues. CDR3 protein: CASSLARGASGNTIYF. The CDR3 region has the DNA TGTGCCAGCAGCTTAGCCCGGGGGGCGTCTGGAAACACCATATATTTT.

V and J are TRBV7-9 and TRBJ1-6; 11 nucleotides align to TRBD1. This CDR3 spans 16 amino acids. Germline-derived CDR1 and CDR2 are SEHNR and FQNEAQ (reference sequence). V gave up 10 bases and J gave up 9 bases; unmatched junction bases: 14. CDR3 DNA sequence: TGTGCCACCCAGACCGACGGGACAGGGGGGGCTTCACCCCTCCACTTT. Residues: CATQTDGTGGASPLHF.